Listed below are T cell receptor beta chains from one sample, sequenced in a study of Ad26.COV2.S vaccination and SARS-CoV-2 variants. Some clones are missing from TCRdb's copy, which holds only in-frame ones; the method was immunoSEQ multiplex PCR. The sample has about 390,000 clones; about 92% are singletons. Material: peripheral blood, obtained in a trial of Ad26.COV2.S vaccine versus placebo. These receptors came from a person aged 18-60 years who received the Ad26.COV2.S COVID-19 vaccine or a placebo. Both conserved end residues are part of each CDR3. D genes are given only for firm matches. Rows may omit the clone size; those that give it use once, few, many or a size class.

D gene | clone size | J gene | V gene | CDR3 protein | CDR3 DNA
. | . | TRBJ2-1 | TRBV7-2 | CASSPLDEQFF | TGTGCCAGCAGCCCCCTGGATGAGCAGTTCTTC
TRBD1 | once | TRBJ1-1 | TRBV18 | CASRLFGTGTLGTEAFF | TGTGCCAGCCGTCTGTTCGGGACAGGGACCTTGGGGACTGAAGCTTTCTTT
. | . | TRBJ1-4 | TRBV14 | CASSKDSPHYGDEKLFF | TGTGCCAGCAGCAAAGACAGCCCACATTACGGGGATGAAAAACTGTTTTTT
TRBD1 | . | TRBJ1-4 | TRBV7-2 | CASSRDSLSTNEKLFF | TGTGCCAGCAGTCGGGACAGCTTGTCAACTAATGAAAAACTGTTTTTT
. | . | TRBJ1-1 | TRBV5-1 | CASSLRNLKIVEAFF | TGCGCCAGCAGCTTGAGGAATTTAAAGATTGTTGAAGCTTTCTTT
. | . | TRBJ2-1 | TRBV28 | CASSLIFSFNEQFF | TGTGCCAGCAGTTTAATATTCTCCTTCAATGAGCAGTTCTTC
. | . | TRBJ1-4 | TRBV27 | CASSLSGGHLGEKLFF | TGTGCCAGCAGTTTATCGGGAGGACACTTAGGGGAAAAACTGTTTTTT
. | . | TRBJ2-7 | TRBV6-6 | CASSDTGGAYEQYF | TGTGCCAGCAGTGACACGGGGGGCGCCTACGAGCAGTACTTC
TRBD2 | few | TRBJ2-1 | TRBV19 | CASSMWLAGGLGNEQFF | TGTGCCAGTAGTATGTGGCTAGCGGGGGGTCTTGGTAATGAGCAGTTCTTC
. | . | TRBJ1-1 | TRBV6-6 | CASSTIRQSGATEAFF | TGTGCCAGCAGTACTATCCGACAGAGTGGTGCCACTGAAGCTTTCTTT
. | . | TRBJ1-3 | TRBV5-1 | CASSGAGTGNTIYF | TGCGCCAGCAGCGGGGCGGGCACTGGAAACACCATATATTTT
. | . | TRBJ1-5 | TRBV2 | CASSDGGKGNQPQHF | TGTGCCAGCAGTGATGGGGGTAAGGGCAATCAGCCCCAGCATTTT
. | . | TRBJ2-1 | TRBV7-6 | CASSQPTGENFEQFF | TGTGCCAGCAGCCAGCCCACAGGTGAAAACTTTGAGCAGTTCTTC
TRBD1 | . | TRBJ1-2 | TRBV6-5 | CASSLTGANYFGYTF | TGTGCCAGCAGTTTAACAGGGGCGAACTACTTTGGCTACACCTTC
. | . | TRBJ1-2 | TRBV6-2/TRBV6-3 | CASSYDQEGYGYTF | TGTGCCAGCAGTTACGACCAGGAAGGATATGGCTACACCTTC
TRBD2 | once | TRBJ2-7 | TRBV3-1/TRBV3-2 | CASSQPSTSVKTYEQYF | TGTGCCAGCAGCCAACCCTCGACTAGCGTAAAAACCTACGAGCAGTACTTC
TRBD2 | . | TRBJ2-3 | TRBV15 | CATSGGAGDTDTQYF | TGTGCCACCAGCGGGGGAGCGGGAGACACAGATACGCAGTATTTT
. | . | TRBJ1-1 | TRBV7-2 | CASSRHRVNTEAFF | TGTGCCAGCAGTCGACACCGGGTTAACACTGAAGCTTTCTTT
. | . | TRBJ1-5 | TRBV12-3/TRBV12-4 | CASSRPNQPQHF | TGTGCCAGCAGTCGACCCAATCAGCCCCAGCATTTT
TRBD1 | . | TRBJ2-5 | TRBV27 | CASSTLQGKETQYF | TGTGCCAGCAGTACCTTACAGGGGAAGGAGACCCAGTACTTC
TRBD2 | . | TRBJ2-3 | TRBV5-6 | CASSSGGITDTQYF | TGTGCCAGCAGCTCCGGGGGGATCACAGATACGCAGTATTTT
. | . | TRBJ1-1 | TRBV30 | CAWAPDRTTEAFF | TGTGCCTGGGCCCCCGACAGGACAACTGAAGCTTTCTTT
. | . | TRBJ2-7 | TRBV19 | CASSTGLSGLGPSNYEQYF | TGTGCCAGTAGTACGGGACTGAGTGGACTCGGCCCCTCAAACTACGAGCAGTACTTC
. | . | TRBJ1-1 | TRBV20-1 | CSARAAHEAFF | TGCAGTGCTAGGGCGGCTCATGAGGCTTTCTTT
. | . | TRBJ1-5 | TRBV30 | CAWSSPGPWQPQHF | TGTGCCTGGAGCTCGCCAGGGCCCTGGCAGCCCCAGCATTTT